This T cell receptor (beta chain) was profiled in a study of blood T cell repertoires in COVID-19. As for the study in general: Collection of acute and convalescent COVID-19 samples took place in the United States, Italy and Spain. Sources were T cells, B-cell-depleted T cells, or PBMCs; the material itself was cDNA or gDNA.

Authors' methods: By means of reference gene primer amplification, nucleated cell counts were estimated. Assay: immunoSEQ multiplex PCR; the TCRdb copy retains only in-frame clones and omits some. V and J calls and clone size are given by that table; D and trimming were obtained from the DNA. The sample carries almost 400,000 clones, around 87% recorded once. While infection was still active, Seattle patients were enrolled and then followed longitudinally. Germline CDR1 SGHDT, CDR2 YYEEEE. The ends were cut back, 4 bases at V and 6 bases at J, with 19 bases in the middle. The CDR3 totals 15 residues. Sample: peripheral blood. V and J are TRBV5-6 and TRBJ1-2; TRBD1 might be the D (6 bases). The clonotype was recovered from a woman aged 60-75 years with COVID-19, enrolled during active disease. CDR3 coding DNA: TGTGCCAGCAGCCCCCAGAGGACAGATTCTCATGGCTACACCTTC. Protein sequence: CASSPQRTDSHGYTF.